This TCR beta chain was recorded in a study of cytomegalovirus exposure and HLA in healthy donors. Vbeta (60) and Jbeta (13) primers were used in the PCR. Here immunoSEQ multiplex PCR was the method, and the copy in TCRdb shows in-frame clones only, minus some. The sample shows about 160,000 clones, more than 70% of them seen only once. CDR3 length: 15 residues. The J segment lost 5 bases and the V segment lost 2 bases, leaving 8 bases of the junction unmatched. In germline, CDR1 is SEHNR, CDR2 FQNEAQ (reference sequence). The TCR originated in a man aged 60-69 years in good health and CMV-seronegative. Sequenced: PBMCs. The rearrangement joins TRBV7-9 to TRBJ2-5; 7 bases match TRBD2. CDR3 sequence reads: CASSLNSRESETQYF. The DNA for the CDR3 is TGTGCCAGCAGCTTAAACTCGCGGGAGAGTGAGACCCAGTACTTC.